Below are 5 T cell receptor beta chains sequenced from a single sample in a study of T-cell memory formation after mild COVID-19. TCRdb passed the 5' RACE reads through MiXCR, listing each CDR3 protein once. The sample holds approximately 40,000 distinct CDR3 sequences, more than 9.5% seen once. The sequenced sample consisted of PBMCs or a T cell subset sorted from them (not recorded which). The source of these receptors is a man aged 18 to 30 who had mild COVID-19 (a few samples of this study predate the infection). Cell type and time point are not known.

There are many counts of this clonotype. The rearrangement links TRBV5-4 to TRBJ2-2; 9 bases are a match to TRBD1. J lost 3 bases, V lost 2 bases, and 5 bases had no gene match. The CDR3 loop spans 16 amino acids. Germline CDR1 and CDR2: SGHNT and YYREEE (reference sequence). Here the CDR3 DNA reads TGTGCCAGCAGCTTTGGCGGGACAGGGTACACCGGGGAGCTGTTTTTT. It is translated as CASSFGGTGYTGELFF.

The chain combines TRBV10-3 with TRBJ2-7; TRBD1 matches at 8 bases. After removal of 10 bases from V and 3 bases from J, the junction contained 8 bases not matched to a gene. Germline CDR1 ENHRY, CDR2 SYGVKD. The CDR3 is made up of 13 amino acids. The CDR3 DNA reads TGTGCCACCGCTCAGGGGGCGAGCTACGAGCAGTACTTC. This translates into CATAQGASYEQYF.

This clonotype showed up many times. The genes are TRBV4-1 and TRBJ1-2; D remains unclear. The germline V gene encodes CDR1 MGHRA and CDR2 YSYEKL. This CDR3 is 11 amino acids long. V was clipped by 1 base and J by 7 bases, with 4 bases between them. CDR3 in amino acids: CASSQGSGYTF. The DNA for the CDR3 is TGCGCCAGCAGCCAAGGTAGTGGCTACACCTTC.

This clonotype appeared many times. The chain links TRBV2 to TRBJ2-1, with D perhaps given as TRBD1 or TRBD2 (5 bases each). Germline V gene data show CDR1 as SNHLY and CDR2 as FYNNEI. The CDR3 is 13 amino acids. V shed 8 bases and J shed 6 bases, with 14 bases lying between them. The CDR3 sequence: CASVTGTSNEQFF. The CDR3 DNA follows: TGTGCCAGCGTGACCGGGACCTCCAATGAGCAGTTCTTC.

This clonotype was recorded many times. The chain links TRBV7-2 to TRBJ2-4; D gene uncertain. Germline V lookup: CDR1 SGHTA, CDR2 FQGNSA. The CDR3 is 16 amino acids. V shed 4 bases and J shed 0 bases, with 13 bases lying between them. Written as DNA, the CDR3 is TGTGCCAGCAGCTCGACACCTCAAATAGCCAAAAACATTCAGTACTTC. Encoded protein: CASSSTPQIAKNIQYF.